These 13 T cell receptor beta chains came from one sample sequenced in a study of blood T cell repertoires in COVID-19. Profiling relied on immunoSEQ multiplex PCR, and the TCRdb table lists in-frame clones only, not all of them. The data show tens of thousands of clones, with just under 85% seen just once and 28% held by the top ten. The sample comprised peripheral blood. The receptors shown here come from a man between 65 and 85 years old with acute or convalescent COVID-19.

The gene calls are TRBV28 and TRBJ2-3; 12 bases agree with TRBD1. The CDR3 sequence is 16 residues long. Germline V gives CDR1 MDHEN, CDR2 SYDVKM. The ends lost 6 bases at V and 5 bases at J; junction bases unmatched: 9. Here the CDR3 reads CASSGGGQGAGDTQYF. DNA of the CDR3: TGTGCCAGCAGCGGAGGGGGACAGGGGGCTGGAGATACGCAGTATTTT.

This chain connects TRBV18 to TRBJ2-5, with TRBD1 identical over 10 bases. CDR1 and CDR2 from the germline V gene are KGHSH and LQKENI. This CDR3 is built from 18 residues. V lost 3 bases to trimming and J lost 2 bases; unmatched junction nucleotides: 12. The CDR3 reads CASSPPLTPDRGQETQYF. The CDR3 coding sequence is TGTGCCAGCTCACCCCCCCTTACTCCGGACAGGGGGCAAGAGACCCAGTACTTC.

The rearrangement joins TRBV28 to TRBJ2-3; 10 bases match TRBD2. The junction had 7 bases not matched to a gene; V was cut back by 5 bases and J by 2 bases. The CDR3 covers 16 residues. Germline V gene lookup returns CDR1 MDHEN and CDR2 SYDVKM. CDR3 protein: CASSPRTSGSTDTQYF. The CDR3 bases are TGTGCCAGCAGTCCCCGGACTAGCGGATCCACAGATACGCAGTATTTT.

The chain combines TRBV5-1 with TRBJ2-1, with 10 bases that match TRBD2. With V trimmed by 4 bases and J by 6 bases, 7 bases remained unmatched. This CDR3 contains 15 residues. Per germline, CDR1 SGHRS and CDR2 YFSETQ. CDR3 region: CASSLTSGVFNEQFF. In nucleotides, the CDR3 is TGCGCCAGCAGCCTCACTAGCGGGGTATTCAATGAGCAGTTCTTC.

The genes are TRBV19 and TRBJ2-5; TRBD2 aligns across 9 bases. This CDR3 is 15 amino acids long. The germline gives CDR1 LNHDA, CDR2 SQIVND (reference sequence). After removal of 4 bases from V and 4 bases from J, the junction contained 7 bases not matched to a gene. In DNA form, the CDR3 reads TGTGCCAGTAGTAGTAGCGGGAGTTTGGTAGAGACCCAGTACTTC. Translating it yields CASSSSGSLVETQYF.

The chain combines TRBV28 with TRBJ1-2; D possibly corresponds to TRBD1 (5 bases). V was clipped by 5 bases and J by 4 bases, with 17 bases between them. CDR1 MDHEN and CDR2 SYDVKM come from the germline V gene. CDR3 length: 15 residues. The CDR3 sequence: CASSLSRQFSYGYTF. The DNA of the CDR3 is TGTGCCAGCAGTCTCTCCCGACAGTTCTCCTATGGCTACACCTTC.

The chain employs TRBV28 and TRBJ1-2; 8 bases are shared with TRBD1. V shed 7 bases and J 4 bases; nucleotides not matched to a gene: 17. This CDR3 is built from 17 residues. Germline V gene data show CDR1 as MDHEN and CDR2 as SYDVKM. CDR3 bases: TGTGCCAGCAAAGGAGAACAGGGGGACCCTCAGAGCTATGGCTACACCTTC. It translates to CASKGEQGDPQSYGYTF.

The V gene is TRBV19, the J gene TRBJ2-3, with D perhaps TRBD2 (6 bases). Germline CDR1 and CDR2: LNHDA and SQIVND (reference sequence). The V and J ends lost 5 bases and 2 bases respectively, with 14 bases between them. This CDR3 spans 15 amino acids. The CDR3 DNA is TGTGCCAGTAGTGCCGGCGGAGGGCACACAGATACGCAGTATTTT. It is translated as CASSAGGGHTDTQYF. The whole variable domain, remainder taken from reference TRBV19 and TRBJ2-3, is DGGITQSPKYLFRKEGQNVTLSCEQNLNHDAMYWYRQDPGQGLRLIYYSQIVNDFQKGDIAEGYSVSREKKESFPLTVTSAQKNPTAFYLCASSAGGGHTDTQYFGPGTRLTVL.

The chain links TRBV29-1 to TRBJ1-2; no reliable D call. The CDR3 contains 13 residues. V lost 7 bases, J lost 1 base, and 13 bases lay in between. The germline V gene has CDR1 SQVTM and CDR2 ANQGSEA. The DNA of the CDR3 is TGCAGCGCCAGCAGCGTGGGTAACTATGGCTACACCTTC. As protein: CSASSVGNYGYTF.

This sequence joins TRBV5-1 and TRBJ1-6, with 7 bases that match TRBD1. This CDR3 spans 15 amino acids. Germline loops: CDR1 SGHRS, CDR2 YFSETQ. With V trimmed by 4 bases and J by 4 bases, 5 bases remained unmatched. In DNA, the CDR3 is TGCGCCAGCAGCCCGGCAGGGGGTTATAATTCACCCCTCCACTTT. Encoded protein: CASSPAGGYNSPLHF.

This chain joins TRBV6-6 and TRBJ2-7, with D maybe TRBD1 (5 bases). Trimming stripped 2 bases from V and 6 bases from J, with 11 bases between. The germline V gene encodes CDR1 MNHNY and CDR2 SVGAGI (reference sequence). This CDR3 comprises 13 residues. The chain's CDR3 is CASSYRGHSEQYF. DNA for the CDR3: TGTGCCAGCAGTTACCGAGGACACAGCGAGCAGTACTTC.

V gene TRBV6-5 combines with J gene TRBJ1-2; tentative D call: TRBD1 (5 bases). Trimming removed 6 bases at V and 2 bases at J, with 10 bases between. This CDR3 is 13 amino acids long. Germline V gene lookup returns CDR1 MNHEY and CDR2 SVGAGI. Here the CDR3 DNA reads TGTGCCAGCAGCGCTCAGGGAAACTATGGCTACACCTTC. Residues: CASSAQGNYGYTF.

This clone was found a few times. This chain connects TRBV11-2 to TRBJ1-3; D is ambiguous. Looked up from germline, CDR1 is SGHAT and CDR2 is FQNNGV. The CDR3 contains 12 residues. V dropped 10 bases and J dropped 2 bases, with 9 bases sitting between them. The CDR3 loop reads CATGRAGNTIYF. The CDR3 coding sequence is TGTGCCACCGGTCGGGCTGGAAACACCATATATTTT.